The entry below gives a single TCR beta chain sequence along with its context. Its antigen remains undetermined. The record has no base qualities; no much larger clone is one base away. The approximately 92 tumor samples were subjected to high-throughput TCR profiling using ImmunoSEQ. The authors processed their data as follows. The repertoire diversity metrics included richness (unique productive sequences), clonality, evenness and relatedness, and the Bhattacharyya coefficient was used to measure similarity between samples. A sensitivity analysis excluded TCRs with fewer than two reads and gave consistent conclusions. In its TCRdb copy, this immuneACCESS table keeps in-frame sequences only and misses some clones. Where compared with another copy, unresolved V genes explain less than half of these, and the others have no known cause. V and J calls plus clone size are reproduced from that table; the DNA served to infer D and trimming. The sample profile shows 30,000 to 40,000 clones; 75% to 85% of them were found once. The top ten hold approximately 3.1% of the sample.

This entry comes from a study of high-grade serous ovarian cancer treatment subgroups listed by TCRdb under 2021. In the study overall: On average, each sample produced about 14,000 sequencing reads and 6,000 to 9,500 unique TCR beta rearrangements. The study examined TCR beta repertoires in high-grade serous ovarian cancer patients who were grouped under a laparoscopic triage algorithm by complete gross resection or by neoadjuvant chemotherapy response. The approximately 30-patient cohort included about 10 patients with no residual disease after primary surgery (R0), about 10 excellent NACT responders, and about 10 poor NACT responders. One primary tumor sample and two metastatic tumor samples were collected from each patient, for a total of 90 samples. Beyond this particular receptor, the publication reports: Repertoire similarity ranging from roughly 0.095 to 0.8 was observed between tumors from the same patient, whereas almost no similarity was observed between different patients. Bulk tumor TCR sequencing lacked spatial information, limiting insight into HGSC tumor complexity and diversity. TCR repertoire analyses were focused on CDR3, and CDR1 and CDR2 were not analyzed. TCR clonal relatedness was found to be positively correlated with neoantigen level and, by trend, with copy number variation and mutation load derived from whole-genome sequencing.

Collection of tumor samples took place before definitive surgery or chemotherapy. Genomic DNA extraction was performed by the MD Anderson Biospecimen Extraction Resource, and TCR sequencing was carried out by the MD Anderson Cancer Genomics Laboratory. Specimen: tumor tissue. This clonotype was obtained from a human donor with high-grade serous ovarian cancer.

The DNA sequence follows: TGTGCCAGCAGCCAACCCGGGACAGGCTCCTACAATGAGCAGTTCTTC. Its translation reads: CASSQPGTGSYNEQFF. The chain links TRBV7-9 with TRBJ2-1; 8 central nucleotides agree with TRBD1. As encoded in the germline V gene (reference sequence), CDR1 is SEHNR while CDR2 is FQNEAQ. Trimming removed 5 bases from V and 0 bases from J; the gene matches leave 6 bases unexplained. The CDR3, from cysteine to phenylalanine, totals 16 residues. Left in the record is the CDR3 DNA by itself, 48 bases read in frame from the first base.